A selection of T cell receptor beta chains follows, all from one sample in a study of long-term antiretroviral therapy in people with HIV. Clones were sequenced by immunoSEQ multiplex PCR, and TCRdb holds only the in-frame ones, with some missing. The sample lists over 30,000 clones; about 97% were seen once. Sequences were derived from unsorted PBMCs, sampled 7.6 years after starting antiretroviral therapy. The receptor set was obtained from a man in his thirties or forties with HIV. Each CDR3 is given with its conserved first and last residue. Each record gives: J gene, clone size, V gene, D gene, CDR3 DNA, CDR3 protein. D genes are given only for firm matches. Only some rows state a clone size, as once, few, many or a class for expanded clones.

TRBJ1-4 | . | TRBV6-5 | . | TGTGCCAGCAGACGAGGGGCTGCAACTAATGAAAAACTGTTTTTT | CASRRGAATNEKLFF
TRBJ1-5 | . | TRBV7-2 | . | TGTGCCAGCAGCTTGCAGGCCAATCAGCCCCAGCATTTT | CASSLQANQPQHF
TRBJ2-1 | . | TRBV13 | TRBD2 | TGTGCCAGCAGCTTAGGAAGAGCGGGAGAAGATGAGCAGTTCTTC | CASSLGRAGEDEQFF
TRBJ1-1 | . | TRBV6-1 | . | TGTGCCAGCAGTCCCCAGGTGCAGGGGCCCACTGAAGCTTTCTTT | CASSPQVQGPTEAFF
TRBJ2-6 | . | TRBV29-1 | . | TGCAGCGTCGGAGGACCAGACTCTGGGGCCAACGTCCTGACTTTC | CSVGGPDSGANVLTF
TRBJ2-3 | . | TRBV11-3 | . | TGTGCCAGCAGCTTAGCAGGGCGGTCCACAGATACGCAGTATTTT | CASSLAGRSTDTQYF
TRBJ2-3 | . | TRBV11-2 | TRBD2 | TGTGCCAGCAGCGTTAGCGGGGGGGCGGGGACGCAGTATTTT | CASSVSGGAGTQYF
TRBJ2-3 | . | TRBV4-2 | TRBD2 | TGTGCCAGTCAACTAGCGGGGGCAGATACGCAGTATTTT | CASQLAGADTQYF
TRBJ1-1 | . | TRBV10-3 | . | TGTGCCATCAGTGTCTCGGGGGCGAACACTGAAGCTTTCTTT | CAISVSGANTEAFF
TRBJ2-1 | . | TRBV9 | . | TGTGCCAGCAGCGTAGTGGAGGGATGGCATGAGCAGTTCTTC | CASSVVEGWHEQFF
TRBJ2-5 | . | TRBV29-1 | . | TGCAGCGTTTCCCTACCACAGGCAAGGGAGACCCAGTACTTC | CSVSLPQARETQYF
TRBJ2-7 | once | TRBV27 | TRBD1 | TGTGCCAGCAGTTCCTTCCGGACAGGAGCCTACGAGCAGTACTTC | CASSSFRTGAYEQYF
TRBJ2-3 | . | TRBV5-6 | TRBD2 | TGTGCCAGCAGCGGCGGACTAGCGGGGGGGAGCACAGATACGCAGTATTTT | CASSGGLAGGSTDTQYF
TRBJ2-2 | . | TRBV7-6 | . | TGTGCCAGCAGCTGGTTTCAGGTCCCGGACACCGGGGAGCTGTTTTTT | CASSWFQVPDTGELFF
TRBJ1-4 | . | TRBV4-3 | TRBD1 | TGCGCCAGCAGCTCCCGACAGGGGGCGCGACTGTTTTTT | CASSSRQGARLFF
TRBJ1-5 | . | TRBV2 | . | TGTGCCAGCAGTGATAGGGAGAATCAGCCCCAGCATTTT | CASSDRENQPQHF
TRBJ1-3 | . | TRBV9 | TRBD1 | TGTGCCAGCAGCAGCAGGGGGTATGGAAACACCATATATTTT | CASSSRGYGNTIYF
TRBJ1-2 | . | TRBV7-2 | . | TGTGCCAGCAGCTTATATCGGGACCACTCAGCGGGCTACACCTTC | CASSLYRDHSAGYTF
TRBJ2-7 | . | TRBV19 | . | TGTGCCAGTAGTAACGCCTACGAGCAGTACTTC | CASSNAYEQYF
TRBJ1-2 | . | TRBV6-5 | . | TGTGCCAGCAGTTCCCTCCGGGCGAGGGGCTACACCTTC | CASSSLRARGYTF
TRBJ2-3 | . | TRBV7-8 | TRBD2 | TGTGCCAGCAGCTTCAGGGCTAGCGGGAGAGCAGATACGCAGTATTTT | CASSFRASGRADTQYF
TRBJ2-7 | . | TRBV30 | TRBD2 | TGTGCCTGGATGCGCGGGGGTGACTACGAGCAGTACTTC | CAWMRGGDYEQYF
TRBJ2-7 | . | TRBV27 | TRBD1 | TGTGCCAGCAGTTTGGGATGGACAGGGAGACACGAGCAGTACTTC | CASSLGWTGRHEQYF
TRBJ2-1 | . | TRBV5-8 | . | TGTGCCAGCAGCTTAAGCGGCTACTCCTACAATGAGCAGTTCTTC | CASSLSGYSYNEQFF
TRBJ2-7 | . | TRBV4-3 | TRBD2 | TGCGCCAGCAGCCAAGGATTTGGGCGGGAGTCCTACGAGCAGTACTTC | CASSQGFGRESYEQYF
TRBJ2-7 | . | TRBV7-8 | TRBD1 | TGTGCCAGCAGCCCCCTCCCGGGACAGGGGTACGAGCAGTACTTC | CASSPLPGQGYEQYF
TRBJ2-7 | . | TRBV30 | . | TGTGCCTGGATGTCTGGTTACGAGCAGTACTTC | CAWMSGYEQYF
TRBJ2-3 | once | TRBV10-3 | . | TGTGCCATCAGTGCCAGGGGGGGAGATACGCAGTATTTT | CAISARGGDTQYF
TRBJ1-3 | . | TRBV10-3 | . | TGTGCCACCCGGGCGGGGGCCTCTGGAAACACCATATATTTT | CATRAGASGNTIYF
TRBJ2-3 | . | TRBV5-1 | . | TGCGCCAGTCCTCCCCCCGGGGGTACGCAGTATTTT | CASPPPGGTQYF
TRBJ2-4 | . | TRBV19 | . | TGTGCCAGTAGTATGACTACCCAAAACATTCAGTACTTC | CASSMTTQNIQYF
TRBJ2-2 | . | TRBV6-5 | . | TGTGCCAGCAGTTACTTTCTCGATTCGAACACCGGGGAGCTGTTTTTT | CASSYFLDSNTGELFF
TRBJ2-3 | . | TRBV7-8 | TRBD1 | TGTGCCAGCAGCTCCCGGGACAGGGTCGTTTTAGATACGCAGTATTTT | CASSSRDRVVLDTQYF
TRBJ2-1 | . | TRBV6-5 | TRBD2 | TGTGCCAGCAGTCGGACTAGCGGTCATGAGCAGTTCTTC | CASSRTSGHEQFF
TRBJ2-1 | . | TRBV5-4 | TRBD2 | TGTGCCAGCAGCAGAGCGGGGGCCTACAATGAGCAGTTCTTC | CASSRAGAYNEQFF
TRBJ1-3 | . | TRBV13 | . | TGTGCCAGCAGCAATTCCCCGGGGCCCGGACCTGGAAACACCATATATTTT | CASSNSPGPGPGNTIYF
TRBJ2-7 | once | TRBV6-6 | . | TGTGCCAGCACCCACAGATACGAGCAGTACTTC | CASTHRYEQYF
TRBJ2-3 | . | TRBV7-2 | . | TGTGCCAGCAGCCCCAGCATGGGCGGCCCCACAGATACGCAGTATTTT | CASSPSMGGPTDTQYF
TRBJ1-2 | . | TRBV1 | . | TGCACCAGCAGCCAAGAATTTAGGGGAACGGGCTATGGCTACACCTTC | CTSSQEFRGTGYGYTF
TRBJ2-6 | . | TRBV4-1 | TRBD1 | TGCGCCAGCAGCCAAGATGACAGGGCGAGGGCCAACGTCCTGACTTTC | CASSQDDRARANVLTF
TRBJ1-1 | once | TRBV7-9 | TRBD1 | TGTGCCAGCAGCACAACGACTCAGGGGGCTGAAGCTTTCTTT | CASSTTTQGAEAFF
TRBJ2-1 | . | TRBV5-1 | . | TGCGCCAGCAGCCCGGACTATTTTCTCTACAATGAGCAGTTCTTC | CASSPDYFLYNEQFF
TRBJ2-5 | . | TRBV6-1 | TRBD1 | TGTGCCAGCAGTGGAGGGCCGGGACAGGGGGGACGGAGGACCCAGTACTTC | CASSGGPGQGGRRTQYF
TRBJ2-3 | . | TRBV7-3 | TRBD2 | TGTGCCAGCAGCTTTCGGACTAGCGCATACACAGATACGCAGTATTTT | CASSFRTSAYTDTQYF
TRBJ1-2 | . | TRBV18 | TRBD1 | TGTGCCAGCTCACCACTCGGGACAGGGGCCCATTATGGCTACACCTTC | CASSPLGTGAHYGYTF
TRBJ2-2 | . | TRBV4-1 | TRBD1 | TGCGCCAGCAGCCAAGTCACAGGGGTCGGGGAGCTGTTTTTT | CASSQVTGVGELFF
TRBJ2-7 | once | TRBV2 | TRBD2 | TGTGCCAGCAGTGTTAGCGGGAGGGAAACAACCTACGAGCAGTACTTC | CASSVSGRETTYEQYF
TRBJ1-5 | . | TRBV4-1 | . | TGCGCCAGCAGCCAAGATGAAACCCGTCGGGGCAATCAGCCCCAGCATTTT | CASSQDETRRGNQPQHF
TRBJ2-3 | . | TRBV4-3 | . | TGCGCCAGCAGCCAAGATAGCGCGGGGGCTAGCACAGATACGCAGTATTTT | CASSQDSAGASTDTQYF
TRBJ2-1 | . | TRBV4-1 | . | TGCGCCAGCAGTCTCACTCCGGGACCATACAATGAGCAGTTCTTC | CASSLTPGPYNEQFF
TRBJ2-5 | . | TRBV5-4 | TRBD1 | TGTGCCAGCAGAAGGACAGGGAGACACCAAGAGACCCAGTACTTC | CASRRTGRHQETQYF
TRBJ2-3 | . | TRBV27 | TRBD2 | TGTGCCAGCAGTTATAGCGGGGGTACAGATACGCAGTATTTT | CASSYSGGTDTQYF